This TCR beta chain appears in the sequencing data of a study of HIV-infected children after antiretroviral therapy interruption. Ten or more counts support this clonotype. What it recognizes is unknown. A 3' RACE protocol on RNA, with unique molecular identifiers, produced the TCR library. TCRdb re-analysed the 3' RACE reads in MiXCR, keeping a single row per CDR3 protein. This table has tens of thousands of distinct CDR3 sequences, 4.3% appearing once. The germline V and J ends were trimmed by 4 bases and 2 bases, with 18 bases remaining between them. This CDR3 is 17 amino acids long. Looked up from germline, CDR1 is DFQATT and CDR2 is SNEGSKA (reference sequence). General study findings and limits: After treatment interruption started, naive CD4+ CDR3 overlap across time points dropped.

Treatment denoted: PENTA 11 planned treatment interruption arm or continuous ART arm. Sample: CD45RA+ CD4+ T cells from PBMCs, pooled from several time points, taken from a donor given antiretroviral therapy, either interrupted or continuous. The subset is: naive CD4+ CD45RA+ CD45RO- T cells. This TCR was recovered from a pool of human donors with HIV. The rearrangement links TRBV20-1 to TRBJ2-6; perhaps TRBD1 as D (6 bases). CDR3 sequence: CSATPPQGLTGANVLTF. As DNA, the CDR3 is TGCAGTGCTACCCCCCCACAGGGATTGACTGGGGCCAACGTCCTGACTTTC.